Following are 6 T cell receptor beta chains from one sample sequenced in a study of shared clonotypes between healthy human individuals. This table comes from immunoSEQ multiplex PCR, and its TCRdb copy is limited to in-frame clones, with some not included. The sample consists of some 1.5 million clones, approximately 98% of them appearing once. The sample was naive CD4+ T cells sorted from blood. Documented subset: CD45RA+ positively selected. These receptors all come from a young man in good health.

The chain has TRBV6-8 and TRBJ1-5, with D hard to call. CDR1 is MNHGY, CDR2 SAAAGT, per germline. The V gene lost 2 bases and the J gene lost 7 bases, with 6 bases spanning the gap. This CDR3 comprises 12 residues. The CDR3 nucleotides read TGTGCCAGCAGTTACATGGGCCAGCCCCAGCATTTT. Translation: CASSYMGQPQHF.

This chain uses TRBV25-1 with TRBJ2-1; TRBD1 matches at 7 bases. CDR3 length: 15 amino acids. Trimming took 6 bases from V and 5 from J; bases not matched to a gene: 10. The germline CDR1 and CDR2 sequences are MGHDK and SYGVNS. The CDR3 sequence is CASSLQGTRNNEQFF. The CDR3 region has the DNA TGTGCCAGCAGCTTACAGGGGACGAGGAACAATGAGCAGTTCTTC.

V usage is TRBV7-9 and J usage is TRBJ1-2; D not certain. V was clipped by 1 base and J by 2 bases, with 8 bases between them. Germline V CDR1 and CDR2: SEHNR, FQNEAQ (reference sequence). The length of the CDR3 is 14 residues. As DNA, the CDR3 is TGTGCCAGCAGCTTAGGGCTTGTGAACTATGGCTACACCTTC. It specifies CASSLGLVNYGYTF.

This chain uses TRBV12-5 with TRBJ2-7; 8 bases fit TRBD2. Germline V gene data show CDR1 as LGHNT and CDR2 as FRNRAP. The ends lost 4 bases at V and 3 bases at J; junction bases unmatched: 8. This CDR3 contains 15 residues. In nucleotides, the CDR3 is TGTGCTAGTGGTTACCTATCAGCGGGAGTCTACGAGCAGTACTTC. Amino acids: CASGYLSAGVYEQYF.

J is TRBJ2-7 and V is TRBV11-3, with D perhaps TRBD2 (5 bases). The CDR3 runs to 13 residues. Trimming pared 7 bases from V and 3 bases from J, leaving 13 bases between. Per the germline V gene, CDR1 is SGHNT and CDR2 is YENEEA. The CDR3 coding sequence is TGTGCCAGCACCCTAGCCCCGGGCTACGAGCAGTACTTC. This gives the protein CASTLAPGYEQYF.

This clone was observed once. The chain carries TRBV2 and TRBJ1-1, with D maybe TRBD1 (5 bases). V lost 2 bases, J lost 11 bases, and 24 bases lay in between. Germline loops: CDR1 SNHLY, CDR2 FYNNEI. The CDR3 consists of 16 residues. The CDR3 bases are TGTGCCAGCAGTGAACCACTTTACGGGTCTCAAGAGGGGGCTTTCTTT. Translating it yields CASSEPLYGSQEGAFF. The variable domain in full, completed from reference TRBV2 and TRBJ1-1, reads EPEVTQTPSHQVTQMGQEVILRCVPISNHLYFYWYRQILGQKVEFLVSFYNNEISEKSEIFDDQFSVERPDGSNFTLKIRSTKLEDSAMYFCASSEPLYGSQEGAFFGQGTRLTVV.